These 30 T cell receptor beta chains were all obtained from the same sample, sequenced in a study of regulatory T cells in long-lasting Graves disease (dated by TCRdb to about 2021). Receptor libraries were prepared by multiplex PCR. Sequencing instrument: Illumina HiSeq 4000. iRepertoire HTBI primers and Arm-PCR amplification of CDR3 regions were used to construct TCR beta libraries. Starting from the raw public reads, TCRdb applied fastp trimming at Q25, assembled clones with MiXCR and retained in-frame beta chains. All rows with the same CDR3 protein become a single entry with the most common DNA and genes. The sample has hundreds of thousands of distinct CDR3 sequences on record, approximately 15% of them singletons. The top ten clonotypes cover around 18% of the sample. The sample's time point label, in plain terms: newly diagnosed GD, antithyroid drugs for less than 3 months. RNA was extracted from PBMCs in TRIzol for both TCR sequencing and RNA sequencing.

The sample also formed part of further work on T cells in Graves' hyperthyroidism and ophthalmopathy.

The sequencing here drew on peripheral blood mononuclear cells (PBMCs), taken at new diagnosis, from a patient treated with antithyroid drugs. The origin of the receptors is a woman between 25 and 40 years old with Graves disease. Donor details come from another sample of the same person, matched by shared clones.

This clonotype was recorded many times. The V and J genes are TRBV20-1 and TRBJ2-1, with a weak D call TRBD2 (6 bases). The CDR3 is 15 residues long. CDR1 and CDR2 (germline): DFQATT, SNEGSKA (reference sequence). Deletions cut 1 base from V and 2 bases from J, with 12 bases between. DNA of the CDR3: TGCAGTGCTAGAGCTAGCGTTTCGACCTACAATGAGCAGTTCTTC. This encodes CSARASVSTYNEQFF.

This clonotype was observed many times. The chain joins TRBV6-1 to TRBJ2-5; TRBD1 matches at 10 bases. The CDR3 is 14 amino acids. Germline-derived CDR1 and CDR2 are MNHNS and SASEGT. Trimming took 6 bases from V and 7 from J; bases not matched to a gene: 8. The CDR3 loop reads CASSDTGQGGTQYF. CDR3 coding DNA: TGTGCCAGCAGCGATACAGGACAGGGGGGGACCCAGTACTTC.

The rearrangement joins TRBV20-1 to TRBJ2-7; D unresolved. Trimming took 8 bases from V and 5 from J, leaving 16 bases between them. The CDR3 totals 12 residues. In germline, CDR1 is DFQATT, CDR2 SNEGSKA (reference sequence). CDR3 protein: CSPPHQAHEQYF. The CDR3 DNA follows: TGCAGTCCGCCGCACCAGGCCCACGAGCAGTACTTC.

This chain uses TRBV9 with TRBJ2-2, with D possibly being TRBD1 (5 bases). V lost 6 bases and J 6 bases, leaving 21 bases between the germline ends. CDR3 length equals 16 residues. CDR1 SGDLS and CDR2 YYNGEE come from the germline V gene. CDR3 nucleotides: TGTGCCAGCAAAACCCCTATTAAGGGGATCTCCGGGGAGCTGTTTTTT. It translates to CASKTPIKGISGELFF. Based on the CDR3 plus reference TRBV9 and TRBJ2-2, the full variable domain is DSGVTQTPKHLITATGQRVTLRCSPRSGDLSVYWYQQSLDQGLQFLIQYYNGEERAKGNILERFSAQQFPDLHSELNLSSLELGDSALYFCASKTPIKGISGELFFGEGSRLTVL.

This clonotype was recorded many times. The chain couples TRBV7-2 to TRBJ2-1, with 12 bases identical to TRBD2. Germline assignment: CDR1 SGHTA and CDR2 FQGNSA. The CDR3 has 15 residues. With V trimmed by 1 base and J by 10 bases, 5 bases remained unmatched. CDR3 sequence reads: CASSLVSLAGGEQFF. Written as DNA, the CDR3 is TGTGCCAGCAGCTTAGTTTCACTAGCGGGAGGCGAGCAGTTCTTC.

This clonotype occurred many times. This chain uses TRBV20-1 with TRBJ2-7, with 7 bases aligning to TRBD2. The CDR3 runs to 14 residues. In germline, CDR1 is DFQATT, CDR2 SNEGSKA (reference sequence). Trimming took 3 bases from V and 0 from J; bases not matched to a gene: 5. The CDR3 loop reads CSASYGGSSYEQYF. Written as DNA, the CDR3 is TGCAGTGCTAGTTACGGCGGGAGCTCCTACGAGCAGTACTTC.

This clonotype was seen a handful of times. Since a much larger clone is just one base distant, this may be a read error. This chain connects TRBV5-5 to TRBJ2-1; D tentatively reads TRBD1 or TRBD2 (6 bases each). The CDR3 is made up of 12 amino acids. Germline V lookup: CDR1 SGHKS, CDR2 YYEKEE (reference sequence). V was trimmed by 1 base and J by 10 bases, leaving 9 bases between them. CDR3 loop: CASSLWGAEQFF. CDR3 bases: TGTGCCAGCAGCTTGTGGGGGGCCGAGCAGTTCTTC.

V usage is TRBV28 and J usage is TRBJ1-5; tentatively, D is TRBD1 (5 bases). Germline V lookup: CDR1 MDHEN, CDR2 SYDVKM. V was pared by 3 bases and J by 4 bases, with 19 bases between. The CDR3 contains 17 residues. The chain's CDR3 is CASSLTGLRQRNQPQHF. CDR3 bases: TGTGCCAGCAGTTTGACCGGACTGAGACAGAGAAATCAGCCCCAGCATTTT. The complete variable domain, with remaining parts taken from reference TRBV28 and TRBJ1-5, reads DVKVTQSSRYLVKRTGEKVFLECVQDMDHENMFWYRQDPGLGLRLIYFSYDVKMKEKGDIPEGYSVSREKKERFSLILESASTNQTSMYLCASSLTGLRQRNQPQHFGDGTRLSIL.

In regard to this clonotype: One end of the junction fails to match germline, which may point to a read error. The rearrangement links TRBV19 to TRBJ1-1; weak D call: TRBD1 (5 bases). CDR3 length equals 16 residues. The V gene's germline CDR1 is LNHDA and CDR2 SQIVND (reference sequence). The CDR3 region is CVSTAAGGELNTEAFF. The CDR3 DNA is TGTGTCAGTACCGCGGCGGGGGGAGAATTGAACACTGAAGCTTTCTTT.

There are many counts of this clonotype. This sequence joins TRBV2 and TRBJ1-5, with D uncertain. The germline CDR1 and CDR2 sequences are SNHLY and FYNNEI. CDR3 length: 13 residues. Between the trimmed V and J ends, which lost 4 bases and 4 bases, there was a span of 8 bases. The CDR3, as DNA: TGTGCCAGCAGTGGTGAGCTAAATCAGCCCCAGCATTTT. This codes for CASSGELNQPQHF.

In its sample, this clonotype was seen many times. The V and J genes are TRBV12-3 or TRBV12-4 and TRBJ2-7, with D perhaps matching TRBD1 (5 bases). V was shortened by 4 bases and J by 3 bases, with 13 bases between the two germline ends. The CDR3 loop spans 14 amino acids. The CDR3, as DNA: TGTGCCAGCAGTTCACAGGCAACCGGCTACGAGCAGTACTTC. It yields the protein CASSSQATGYEQYF.

This clonotype was observed a few times. The chain couples TRBV10-3 to TRBJ1-4; TRBD1 might be the D (6 bases). This CDR3 spans 13 amino acids. V shed 6 bases and J shed 4 bases, with 9 bases lying between them. Germline V lookup: CDR1 ENHRY, CDR2 SYGVKD. For the CDR3, the DNA is TGTGCCATCAGCGGGACAAGTAATGAAAAACTGTTTTTT. Encoded protein: CAISGTSNEKLFF.

The chain uses TRBV10-3 and TRBJ2-7; D call uncertain. The germline V and J ends were trimmed by 10 bases and 2 bases, with 9 bases remaining between them. CDR1 ENHRY and CDR2 SYGVKD come from the germline V gene. This CDR3 contains 11 residues. For the CDR3, the DNA is TGTGCCACCAGGTCGACCTACGAGCAGTACTTC. As protein: CATRSTYEQYF.

This clonotype was counted between two and nine times. The chain carries TRBV5-1 and TRBJ2-7, with TRBD1 identical over 9 bases. The germline gives CDR1 SGHRS, CDR2 YFSETQ. J was trimmed by 7 bases and V by 1 base; bases with no gene match: 3. The CDR3 extends over 13 amino acids. The CDR3 bases are TGCGCCAGCAGCTTGTGGGGGACAGGGGAGCAGTACTTC. It encodes CASSLWGTGEQYF.

This clonotype was detected ten times or more. The chain carries TRBV12-3 or TRBV12-4 and TRBJ1-2; TRBD1 aligns across 7 bases. The CDR3 covers 15 residues. Trimming cost V 3 bases and J 5 bases; bases outside gene matches: 9. In DNA form, the CDR3 reads TGTGCCAGCAGTTTCGGAGGGGGCGCTGGTTATGGCTACACCTTC. It encodes CASSFGGGAGYGYTF.

The V call is TRBV19, the J call TRBJ1-2; no definite D call. From germline, CDR1 is LNHDA and CDR2 SQIVND (reference sequence). The CDR3 sequence is 15 residues long. V lost 5 bases, J lost 0 bases, and 13 bases lay in between. This CDR3 is CASSPMDRPNYGYTF. The CDR3 DNA is TGTGCCAGTAGTCCTATGGACCGACCTAACTATGGCTACACCTTC.

This clonotype was recorded at least ten times. V and J are TRBV6-5 and TRBJ2-3, with TRBD2 identical over 11 bases. The CDR3 loop spans 18 amino acids. Germline CDR1 is MNHEY and CDR2 is SVGAGI. With V trimmed by 4 bases and J by 0 bases, 9 bases remained unmatched. The CDR3 coding sequence is TGTGCCAGCAGTTTCAAGATCGGGACTAGCGGTAGCACAGATACGCAGTATTTT. Amino acids: CASSFKIGTSGSTDTQYF.

This clonotype was observed at least ten times. The chain joins TRBV28 to TRBJ1-1; no clear D gene. CDR3 size: 11 residues. Germline CDR1 MDHEN, CDR2 SYDVKM. Trimming cost V 6 bases and J 6 bases, with 8 bases left between them. CDR3 DNA: TGTGCCAGCAGCTTCTCGTCTGAAGCTTTCTTT. Amino acids: CASSFSSEAFF.

This clonotype was counted at least ten times. This chain uses TRBV6-5 with TRBJ1-5; D remains unclear. The germline V gene has CDR1 MNHEY and CDR2 SVGAGI. The ends were cut back, 2 bases at V and 4 bases at J, with 9 bases in the middle. There are 14 residues in the CDR3. The CDR3 DNA follows: TGTGCCAGCAGTTACGGAGGACGGAATCAGCCCCAGCATTTT. This encodes CASSYGGRNQPQHF.

This clonotype came up a few times. The chain recombines TRBV19 with TRBJ1-2; 8 bases agree with TRBD1. Germline CDR1 reads LNHDA; CDR2 reads SQIVND (reference sequence). The CDR3 is 17 amino acids. J lost 5 bases, V lost 3 bases, and 14 bases had no gene match. The CDR3 bases are TGTGCCAGTAGTATTCCCTTGGACAGGGACCTTTGGTATGGCTACACCTTC. Translated: CASSIPLDRDLWYGYTF. Looking up the rest from reference TRBV19 and TRBJ1-2 gives the full variable domain: DGGITQSPKYLFRKEGQNVTLSCEQNLNHDAMYWYRQDPGQGLRLIYYSQIVNDFQKGDIAEGYSVSREKKESFPLTVTSAQKNPTAFYLCASSIPLDRDLWYGYTFGSGTRLTVV.

This clonotype has a handful of counts. The V gene is TRBV6-5, the J gene TRBJ2-7; tentative D call: TRBD1 (5 bases). From germline, CDR1 is MNHEY and CDR2 SVGAGI. V was cut by 0 bases and J by 2 bases, with 11 bases left in between. The CDR3 extends over 15 amino acids. The DNA for the CDR3 is TGTGCCAGCAGTTACTCTGGCAGGGCCACCTACGAGCAGTACTTC. Translation: CASSYSGRATYEQYF.

This clonotype came up a few times. The V call is TRBV3-1, the J call TRBJ2-3; D is unclear. Germline V gene sequence: CDR1 LGHDT, CDR2 YNNKEL (reference sequence). V lost 4 bases, J lost 5 bases, and 10 bases lay in between. The CDR3 runs 13 residues. The CDR3, as DNA: TGTGCCAGCAGCCCACCTGGCGTAGATACGCAGTATTTT. This sequence encodes CASSPPGVDTQYF.

This clonotype was seen only a few times. The chain carries TRBV28 and TRBJ1-6; tentative D call: TRBD1 (6 bases). V was clipped by 10 bases and J by 0 bases, with 19 bases between them. CDR3 length equals 17 residues. Germline CDR1 MDHEN, CDR2 SYDVKM. The CDR3 loop reads CATHQGLGSSYNSPLHF. As DNA, the CDR3 is TGTGCCACTCATCAGGGGCTAGGGAGCTCCTATAATTCACCCCTCCACTTT.

This clonotype appeared many times. The chain couples TRBV2 to TRBJ2-2; either TRBD1 or TRBD2 may supply D (5 bases each). V was pared by 3 bases and J by 0 bases, with 8 bases between. This CDR3 has 15 amino acids. Germline CDR1 SNHLY, CDR2 FYNNEI. DNA for the CDR3: TGTGCCAGCAGTGACGGGACCCCGAACACCGGGGAGCTGTTTTTT. Translation: CASSDGTPNTGELFF.

A few counts support this clonotype. The V gene is TRBV19, the J gene TRBJ2-7; 8 positions agree with TRBD2. This CDR3 region has 15 residues. The V gene's germline CDR1 is LNHDA and CDR2 SQIVND (reference sequence). V was clipped by 4 bases and J by 5 bases; unmatched bases: 10. The CDR3 loop is CASSRTKRELDEQYF. The CDR3 DNA reads as TGTGCCAGTAGTAGGACTAAGCGGGAGTTGGACGAGCAGTACTTC.

Note on this clonotype: One base away lies a much larger clone, so this may be a sequencing read error. The CDR3 sequence is CASRGGLWGKAYEQYF. In DNA form, the CDR3 reads TGTGCCAGCAGAGGGGGGCTCTGGGGGAAAGCCTACGAGCAGTACTTC. The chain combines TRBV27 with TRBJ2-7, with D tentatively TRBD1 or TRBD2 (6 bases each). The CDR3 covers 16 residues. V lost 6 bases and J lost 2, with 20 bases in between. Germline values: CDR1 MNHEY, CDR2 SMNVEV (reference sequence).

This clonotype showed up many times. The chain carries TRBV28 and TRBJ2-1; D might be TRBD1 (6 bases). This CDR3 is built from 14 residues. CDR1 and CDR2 (germline): MDHEN, SYDVKM. Trimming removed 3 bases from V and 7 bases from J, with 13 bases in between. CDR3 nucleotides: TGTGCCAGCAGTTTCCCGACAGGCGGAAATGAGCAGTTCTTC. Its protein product is CASSFPTGGNEQFF.

This clonotype was picked up a small number of times. The genes are TRBV20-1 and TRBJ1-1; 8 bases fit TRBD1. CDR3 length equals 15 residues. J was trimmed by 3 bases and V by 0 bases; bases with no gene match: 6. Germline V CDR1 and CDR2: DFQATT, SNEGSKA (reference sequence). This chain's CDR3 is CSARDPTGADTEAFF. For the CDR3, the DNA is TGCAGTGCTAGAGACCCGACAGGGGCAGACACTGAAGCTTTCTTT.

The table lists this clonotype with a few counts. The chain has TRBV15 and TRBJ2-3, with 7 bases matching TRBD2. With 8 bases clipped from V and 6 bases from J, the junction kept 11 bases outside the gene matches. From germline, CDR1 is LNHNV and CDR2 YYDKDF (reference sequence). The CDR3 contains 14 residues. The CDR3 nucleotides read TGTGCCACCTCGCCCGGGACTACTCGGGATACGCAGTATTTT. It translates to CATSPGTTRDTQYF.

The rearrangement joins TRBV11-2 to TRBJ2-6; D unclear. The CDR3 has 15 amino acids. CDR1 SGHAT and CDR2 FQNNGV come from the germline V gene. Trimming left V 7 bases short and J 2 bases short, with 12 bases between. The CDR3 DNA reads as TGTGCCAGCACTCCCTACGCAGCTGGGGCCAACGTCCTGACTTTC. Its protein product is CASTPYAAGANVLTF.